Below are 28 T cell receptor beta chains sequenced from a single sample in a study of tumor and adjacent non-tumor tissue in lung cancer. TCRbeta libraries were built with three rounds of nested PCR, modified from ARM-PCR. TCRdb re-analysed the multiplex PCR reads in MiXCR, keeping a single row per CDR3 protein. The table lists approximately 100,000 distinct CDR3 sequences, roughly 75% of them singletons. This sample's RNA came from whole unsorted tissue. What was sequenced was lung tumor tissue. The receptors stem from a woman aged 60-70 years with non-small cell lung cancer.

Points on this clonotype: The CDR3 ends on some other residue instead of the conserved phenylalanine or tryptophan, so this is likely a read error. The DNA is omitted, as the CDR3 cannot be located on it reliably, and the CDR3 follows TCRdb's listing. The rearrangement links TRBV6-2 or TRBV6-3 to TRBJ2-3; TRBD2 was called by the table and not checked on the DNA. Including both end residues, the CDR3 is 14 amino acids long. Germline loops: CDR1 MNHEY, CDR2 SVGEGT. CDR3 amino acids: CASSERVGGDTQYI.

At least ten counts were recorded for this clonotype. This chain connects TRBV11-2 to TRBJ2-7; maybe TRBD2 (7 bases). The CDR3 is made up of 14 amino acids. V lost 3 bases, J lost 4 bases, and 13 bases lay in between. Germline lookup yields CDR1 SGHAT and CDR2 FQNNGV. The CDR3 DNA sequence: TGTGCCAGCAGCTTGGCGGGGGCGCTTTACGAGCAGTACTTC. Translated: CASSLAGALYEQYF.

This clonotype was observed once. This chain joins TRBV28 and TRBJ1-4, with TRBD1 as a possible D gene (5 bases). V was shortened by 9 bases and J by 8 bases, with 22 bases between the two germline ends. The CDR3 totals 15 residues. Germline V lookup: CDR1 MDHEN, CDR2 SYDVKM. The CDR3 DNA reads TGTGCCAGTATCTCCGTTGCGGGACGCCGAGAAAAACTGTTTTTT. Translation: CASISVAGRREKLFF.

The CDR3 reads CASSSHNSGLAKNIQYF. The CDR3, as DNA: TGTGCCAGCAGTTCCCACAACAGCGGGCTAGCCAAAAACATTCAGTACTTC. V and J are TRBV28 and TRBJ2-4; TRBD2 is a possible D gene (6 bases). V lost 4 bases, J lost 0 bases, and 16 bases lay in between. CDR1 and CDR2 (germline): MDHEN, SYDVKM. This CDR3 has 17 residues.

With respect to this clonotype: Compared with germline, one end of the junction differs, possibly owing to a read error. The rearrangement uses TRBV5-6 and TRBJ1-2; 10 nucleotides agree with TRBD1. The CDR3 spans 15 residues. Germline CDR1 is SGHDT and CDR2 is YYEEEE. The CDR3 spells CASSEMDRGLDGYTF. The CDR3 DNA is TGTGCCAGCAGCGAAATGGACAGGGGGTTGGATGGCTACACCTTT.

On this clonotype: This may be a read error, as it is one base from a much larger clone. The J gene is TRBJ2-3, the V gene TRBV6-5; perhaps TRBD2 as D (6 bases). The V and J ends lost 6 bases and 6 bases respectively, with 13 bases between them. This CDR3 has 13 residues. Germline CDR1 reads MNHEY; CDR2 reads SVGAGI. CDR3 bases: TGTGCCAGCAGAGTCCTCGGAGGGGATACGCAGTATTTT. It yields the protein CASRVLGGDTQYF.

This chain links TRBV6-6 with TRBJ2-3, with no clear D. V was trimmed by 8 bases and J by 0 bases, leaving 12 bases between them. The CDR3 sequence is 14 residues long. Looked up from germline, CDR1 is MNHNY and CDR2 is SVGAGI (reference sequence). The CDR3 region has the DNA TGTGCCAGCTACGGATTAATTAGCACAGATACGCAGTATTTT. Translated: CASYGLISTDTQYF.

Of note for this clonotype: This sequence may be a read error, since a much larger clone differs from it by one base. Likely a read error: the CDR3 ends without its conserved phenylalanine or tryptophan. This chain connects TRBV29-1 to TRBJ2-7; D unclear. The CDR3 is 11 amino acids. With 7 bases removed from V and 2 bases from J, the gap between germline ends came to 9 bases. From germline, CDR1 is SQVTM and CDR2 ANQGSEA. In DNA form, the CDR3 reads TGCAGCGCCGTGCGGACCTACGAGCAGTACCTC. Protein: CSAVRTYEQYL.

On this clonotype itself: A much more abundant neighbour one base away suggests this may be a read error. This chain uses TRBV4-3 with TRBJ2-5; 7 bases match TRBD2. Germline V gene data show CDR1 as LGHNA and CDR2 as YSLEER. This CDR3 comprises 13 residues. The CDR3 spells CASSQQRGEIQYF. CDR3 coding DNA: TGCGCCAGCAGCCAACAGCGGGGAGAGATCCAGTACTTC.

A note on this clonotype: A much more abundant neighbour one base away suggests this may be a read error. The rearrangement links TRBV12-3 or TRBV12-4 to TRBJ1-6; D unclear. This CDR3 has 12 residues. This CDR3 reads CASSLAGSPIHF. In DNA, the CDR3 is TGTGCCAGCAGTTTAGCAGGGTCACCCATCCACTTT.

In regard to this clonotype: Mismatch with germline at one junction end may stem from a read error. V gene TRBV5-1 combines with J gene TRBJ2-7, with TRBD1 matching over 7 bases. In germline, CDR1 is SGHRS, CDR2 YFSETQ. This CDR3 spans 15 amino acids. The CDR3 here is CASILEQGRIYEQYF. The CDR3 nucleotides are TGCGCTAGCATCTTGGAACAGGGGCGGATCTACGAGCAGTACTTC.

With regard to this clonotype: The conserved phenylalanine or tryptophan is not found at the CDR3 terminus, so this likely reflects a read error. The rearrangement links TRBV20-1 to TRBJ1-5; D gene uncertain. Germline assignment: CDR1 DFQATT and CDR2 SNEGSKA (reference sequence). There are 15 residues in the CDR3. For the CDR3, the DNA is TGCAGCGCTAGAGATACCGGTAGGCGCAATCAGCCCCAGCATCTT. It translates to CSARDTGRRNQPQHL.

Details on this clonotype: A junction end diverges from the germline sequence, so it may reflect a read error. V gene TRBV4-3 combines with J gene TRBJ2-6; D might be TRBD1 (5 bases). This CDR3 spans 14 amino acids. Germline V gene lookup returns CDR1 LGHNA and CDR2 YSLEER. The chain's CDR3 is CVSSQDIGANVPTF. CDR3 DNA: TGCGTCAGCAGCCAAGATATTGGGGCCAACGTCCCGACTTTC.

The rearrangement joins TRBV20-1 to TRBJ2-2, with D uncertain. The germline V gene has CDR1 DFQATT and CDR2 SNEGSKA (reference sequence). The CDR3 loop spans 12 amino acids. Trimming took off 2 bases at V and 10 bases at J, with 11 bases between the two ends. CDR3 loop: CSARSNTLELFF. CDR3 coding DNA: TGCAGTGCTAGATCTAATACCTTGGAGCTGTTTTTT.

Details on this clonotype: Given a much more abundant clone one base away, this may be a read error. Written as DNA, the CDR3 is TGTACCACCAGCCCGAGAGAAGGCGAGCAGTACTTC. It translates to CTTSPREGEQYF. The chain is built from TRBV15 and TRBJ2-7; no definite D call. The CDR3 loop spans 12 amino acids. Germline lookup yields CDR1 LNHNV and CDR2 YYDKDF (reference sequence).

Details on this clonotype: Since a much larger clone is just one base distant, this may be a read error. J is TRBJ1-1 and V is TRBV28; TRBD1 matches 10 bases. Germline values: CDR1 MDHEN, CDR2 SYDVKM. CDR3 size: 14 residues. The CDR3 nucleotides read TGTACCAGCAGGGAGACAGGGGGCCTGAGTGAAGCTTTCTTT. Encoded protein: CTSRETGGLSEAFF.

As for this clonotype: The junction and the germline gene differ at one end; a read error may be behind it. The rearrangement joins TRBV20-1 to TRBJ2-1; D unresolved. CDR1 is DFQATT and CDR2 is SNEGSKA in the germline V gene (reference sequence). The CDR3 contains 14 residues. Here the CDR3 DNA reads TGCAGTGCTGGAGAGCTCACCGGGTCTAGGGCGCAGTTCTTC. It codes for CSAGELTGSRAQFF.

Concerning this clonotype: At one of its ends the junction is not consistent with the germline gene, which may arise from a read error. The gene calls are TRBV29-1 and TRBJ2-3; a weak D match, TRBD2 (5 bases). The CDR3 is made up of 12 amino acids. In germline, CDR1 is SQVTM, CDR2 ANQGSEA. DNA for the CDR3: TGCAGTGTTAGGGAGTTCACAGATACGCACTATTTT. Protein sequence: CSVREFTDTHYF.

Concerning this clonotype: One end of the junction is discordant with germline, which a read error may explain. The chain links TRBV11-2 to TRBJ2-7; the match to TRBD2 covers 13 bases. Germline assignment: CDR1 SGHAT and CDR2 FQNNGV. The CDR3 has 15 amino acids. CDR3 in amino acids: CPSNYRTSGSYEQYF. The CDR3 DNA reads as TGTCCCAGCAACTACAGGACTAGCGGGAGCTACGAGCAGTATTTC.

The CDR3 DNA reads TGTGCCAGCAGTGTTCAAGACAGGGGGTCCGTTGAAGCTTTCTTT. Its protein is CASSVQDRGSVEAFF. V usage is TRBV25-1 and J usage is TRBJ1-1; 9 nucleotides align to TRBD1. The CDR3 sequence is 15 residues long. Germline lookup yields CDR1 MGHDK and CDR2 SYGVNS. V was clipped by 4 bases and J by 7 bases; unmatched bases: 10.

Turning to this clonotype: One end of the junction does not line up with germline, which may come from a read error. The chain couples TRBV28 to TRBJ2-7; no clear D gene. Per the germline V gene, CDR1 is MDHEN and CDR2 is SYDVKM. The CDR3 sequence is 14 residues long. The CDR3 region is CASSRVGLSYDQYF. The CDR3 bases are TGTGCCAGCAGTCGGGTAGGGCTCTCTTACGATCAGTACTTC.

The rearrangement links TRBV20-1 to TRBJ2-7; D possibly uses TRBD1 or TRBD2 (6 bases each). V was pared by 8 bases and J by 5 bases, with 22 bases between. Germline-derived CDR1 and CDR2 are DFQATT and SNEGSKA (reference sequence). CDR3 length: 14 residues. CDR3 protein: CSSPDGRGAHEQYF. CDR3 coding DNA: TGCAGTTCCCCCGACGGTAGGGGGGCCCACGAGCAGTACTTC.

Regarding this clonotype: Possible read error: a much larger clone is one base away. This sequence joins TRBV10-2 and TRBJ2-3; 14 bases line up with TRBD2. Germline V gives CDR1 WSHSY, CDR2 SAAADI. V lost 7 bases to trimming and J lost 4 bases; unmatched junction nucleotides: 4. The CDR3 sequence is 15 residues long. This CDR3 is CASIPGLAGADTQYF. The CDR3 nucleotides read TGCGCCAGCATCCCGGGACTAGCGGGAGCAGATACGCAGTATTTT.

This clonotype was recorded a few times. This may arise from a read error, as a much more abundant clone is one base away. The chain recombines TRBV12-3 or TRBV12-4 with TRBJ1-2; no definite D call. V lost 6 bases and J lost 3, with 17 bases in between. The CDR3 spans 15 residues. The CDR3 DNA reads TGTGCCAGCAGGGCCAGGTCAGGTGGGGACTATGGCTACACCTTC. Translating gives CASRARSGGDYGYTF.

As for this clonotype: Since the CDR3 does not end with the conserved phenylalanine or tryptophan, this likely comes from a read error. The V gene is TRBV4-1, the J gene TRBJ2-5, with unresolved D. Germline V gene sequence: CDR1 MGHRA, CDR2 YSYEKL. The length of the CDR3 is 15 residues. The CDR3 nucleotides read TGCGTCAGCAGCCAAGATCGAGGTACAGTGGAGATCCAGTACATC. This encodes CVSSQDRGTVEIQYI.

This chain joins TRBV10-1 and TRBJ2-1, with D maybe TRBD2 (5 bases). The CDR3 sequence is 15 residues long. V gave up 5 bases and J gave up 0 bases, with 11 bases separating them. Per germline, CDR1 WNHNN and CDR2 SYGVQD (reference sequence). CDR3 sequence (DNA): TGCGCCAGCAGTCAGATGGGGAGCTCCTACAATGAGCAGTTCTTC. Residues: CASSQMGSSYNEQFF.

A remark on this clonotype: As the CDR3 is not closed by the conserved phenylalanine or tryptophan, this likely results from a read error. The chain is built from TRBV29-1 and TRBJ2-3; a weak D match, TRBD2 (6 bases). The CDR3 is made up of 13 amino acids. The germline gives CDR1 SQVTM, CDR2 ANQGSEA. V lost 7 bases and J 7 bases, leaving 18 bases between the germline ends. CDR3 amino acids: CSAFTRGTNTQYL. CDR3 sequence (DNA): TGCAGCGCCTTTACGCGGGGTACAAATACGCAGTATCTT.

Notes on this clonotype: Compared with germline, one end of the junction differs, possibly owing to a read error. V usage is TRBV4-2 and J usage is TRBJ2-5; 12 bases agree with TRBD2. Germline lookup yields CDR1 LGHNA and CDR2 YNFKEQ. This CDR3 region has 17 residues. The CDR3 sequence is CASSQTPLAGGKEIQYF. The CDR3 DNA reads as TGTGCCAGCAGCCAAACCCCACTAGCGGGAGGAAAAGAGATCCAGTACTTC.